Listed here are 8 T cell receptor beta chains from one sample, sequenced in a study of shared clonotypes between healthy human individuals. Only in-frame clones appear in the TCRdb table, and some are missing; sequencing was by immunoSEQ multiplex PCR. This table has roughly 720,000 clones, 90% appearing once. Sequencing used memory CD8+ T cells from PBMCs. Described subset: CD45RO+ cells pooled with CCR7-negative TemRA cells. Receptors were obtained from a young man in good health. Some clones in this sample may be carry-over from other donors' samples.

The CDR3 DNA reads TGTGCCACCGGGGAGAGGGGTGATGAAAAACTGTTTTTT. Its translation: CATGERGDEKLFF. V gene TRBV2 combines with J gene TRBJ1-4; weak D call: TRBD1 (5 bases). The CDR3 runs 13 residues. CDR1 is SNHLY and CDR2 is FYNNEI in the germline V gene. V was clipped by 10 bases and J by 6 bases, with 15 bases between them.

The genes are TRBV30 and TRBJ2-1; perhaps TRBD2 as D (6 bases). Per germline, CDR1 GTSNPN and CDR2 SVGIG (reference sequence). The CDR3 is 15 residues long. V dropped 0 bases and J dropped 4 bases, with 13 bases sitting between them. The CDR3 sequence: CAWSVWDLGYNEQFF. In nucleotides, the CDR3 is TGTGCCTGGAGTGTTTGGGACTTGGGGTACAATGAGCAGTTCTTC.

The genes are TRBV10-3 and TRBJ1-1; the D is unclear. The CDR3 consists of 13 residues. V was clipped by 10 bases and J by 5 bases, with 17 bases between them. Per germline, CDR1 ENHRY and CDR2 SYGVKD. The CDR3, as DNA: TGTGCCAGCACAGAAGGAAGCCGGACTGAAGCTTTCTTT. This sequence encodes CASTEGSRTEAFF.

The genes are TRBV19 and TRBJ1-5; D is perhaps TRBD1 (5 bases). Germline loops: CDR1 LNHDA, CDR2 SQIVND (reference sequence). Trimming removed 0 bases from V and 13 bases from J, with 13 bases in between. The CDR3 is 13 amino acids. CDR3 region: CASSIEHGHIQHF. For the CDR3, the DNA is TGTGCCAGTAGTATAGAGCACGGACACATTCAGCATTTT.

The chain links TRBV14 to TRBJ2-6; unclear D gene. CDR1 and CDR2 from the germline V gene are SGHDN and FVKESK. Trimming stripped 3 bases from V and 4 bases from J, with 10 bases between. The CDR3 consists of 15 residues. The CDR3 loop reads CASSHGLTGANVLTF. CDR3 in DNA: TGTGCCAGCAGCCATGGGCTTACCGGGGCCAACGTCCTGACTTTC.

The chain combines TRBV29-1 with TRBJ2-2; D uncertain. Trimming took off 1 base at V and 0 bases at J, with 6 bases between the two ends. Germline loops: CDR1 SQVTM, CDR2 ANQGSEA. The CDR3 totals 14 residues. As DNA, the CDR3 is TGCAGCGTTGAAGGCCGGACGAACACCGGGGAGCTGTTTTTT. Its translation: CSVEGRTNTGELFF.

The chain carries TRBV7-9 and TRBJ2-3, with no clear D. Germline CDR1 SEHNR, CDR2 FQNEAQ (reference sequence). Trimming took 3 bases from V and 1 from J, leaving 8 bases between them. The CDR3 runs to 14 residues. The CDR3 spells CASSFGFGTDTQYF. The CDR3 bases are TGTGCCAGCAGCTTTGGTTTCGGCACAGATACGCAGTATTTT. Complete variable domain (other parts from reference TRBV7-9 and TRBJ2-3): DTGVSQNPRHKITKRGQNVTFRCDPISEHNRLYWYRQTLGQGPEFLTYFQNEAQLEKSRLLSDRFSAERPKGSFSTLEIQRTEQGDSAMYLCASSFGFGTDTQYFGPGTRLTVL.

The chain couples TRBV18 to TRBJ2-5; no clear D gene. The V end was cut by 6 bases, the J end by 0 bases, with 5 bases between. The CDR3 is made up of 12 amino acids. Germline V CDR1 and CDR2: KGHSH, LQKENI. CDR3 region: CASSLYQETQYF. CDR3 in DNA: TGTGCCAGCTCCCTGTACCAAGAGACCCAGTACTTC.